This TCR beta chain was captured by sequencing in a study of OX40 agonist ivuxolimab in advanced cancers. Study overall: A male proportion of approximately 80% was recorded, with mean age around 55 years and range roughly 23 to 79.

The study's findings and limits: The mean number of expanded clones was higher in CD8+ T cells than in CD4+. Normalized expansion of T-cell clones was also low for some nonresponders. Antigen specificity remained undetermined for the expanded peripheral T cells.

About this clone itself: Its antigen is not identified.

The germline V gene has CDR1 SGDLS and CDR2 YYNGEE. The J segment lost 3 bases and the V segment lost 0 bases, leaving 5 bases of the junction unmatched. CDR3 length: 16 amino acids. Assay used: immunoSEQ multiplex PCR; TCRdb lists only in-frame clones, some missing. The data contain tens of thousands of clones, about 90% of them singletons. The chain employs TRBV9 and TRBJ2-2, with 7 bases aligning to TRBD1. This receptor was obtained from an adult with an advanced solid tumor such as melanoma, head and neck, liver or kidney cancer. Sequenced here: CD4+ or CD8+ T cells sorted from blood, sampled in a trial of the OX40 agonist ivuxolimab. CDR3 sequence reads: CASSVETGAYTGELFF. The CDR3 coding sequence is TGTGCCAGCAGCGTAGAAACAGGGGCCTACACCGGGGAGCTGTTTTTT.